This paragraph reports one TCR beta chain. Its target antigen remains unknown. Base-call qualities are not available, and no considerably larger clone is one nucleotide away. The data were obtained in a study of cytomegalovirus exposure and HLA in healthy donors (dated by TCRdb to about 2017). Regarding the complete study: In an earlier analysis of some 550 of the donors, less than 350 Gb of sequence data and 100 million or so unique TCR beta sequences from about 180 million T cells were reported. Roughly 300 gigabases of sequencing data and approximately 85 million unique TCR sequences were included in an early release covering 550 to 800 HLA-typed donors. Of the 300 to 500 genotyped donors, approximately 80% were placed in the genetic ancestry cluster associated with self-reported Caucasian donors. The study was designed to test whether signatures of past pathogen exposure could be identified by cataloging public T cell receptors. The study profiled the T cell repertoires of fewer than 850 subjects by immunosequencing and related them to cytomegalovirus serostatus. Along with the approximately 670-subject first cohort, a separate validation cohort of 120 different subjects was used. High-throughput TCR immunosequencing, statistical association of individual TCRs with disease status, and machine learning were combined to predict cytomegalovirus infection status. In a later analysis, previously published TCR beta repertoires from some 640 donors were re-analyzed and high-resolution HLA genotyping was added so that TCR occurrence patterns could be studied. Rather than using new phenotypic data, the later analysis identified candidate immune exposures from TCR beta sequences and from how often those sequences occurred across donors. To decide whether each TCR beta V gene segment behaved as functional or pseudogenic, an earlier analysis of nearly 600 of the donors relied on high-throughput TCR beta sequencing. Alongside the repertoire data, information on donor age, sex, ethnicity and CMV serostatus was compiled. A later genetic analysis used genome-wide SNP genotypes for about 65% of the roughly 670 donors, treating that subset as a discovery cohort. Every discovery cohort repertoire had been produced on one sequencing platform. Class I and class II HLA loci were covered by the typing at four-digit resolution. Typing coverage varied by locus: roughly 629-640 donors for A, B, C, DRB1 and DQB1; approximately 500 for DQA1; more than 600 for DPA1; approximately 450 for DPB1. Roughly five DR-DQ haplotypes were treated as single units for association and clustering because of strong linkage in the cohort. Among a few hundred genotyped donors of the cohort, an average of approximately 240,000 unique TCR beta nucleotide sequences were sequenced per donor, roughly 20% of them non-productive. The investigation overall reported the following: HLA typing was unavailable for some donors at each locus, so association tests used only the typed subset. An earlier analysis of around 500 of the donors showed that most TCR beta V segments appeared in productive rearrangements either about 87% or about 30% of the time, which broadly matched IMGT annotations. A later analysis reported that several top co-occurrence clusters appeared linked to parvovirus B19, influenza, CMV and Epstein-Barr virus. Because counts were too low, 15 or so rarely observed V segments, including chromosome 9 orphons, were excluded from the earlier analysis of some 590 of the donors. A group of highly shared sequence variants was considered likely to be a technical artifact of the sequencing pipeline. According to a later genetic analysis, donors in an Asian-associated ancestry cluster had fewer N-insertions in productive TCRs than the roughly 700-donor mean. In a later analysis, HLA-associated TCR beta chains showed more clonal expansion and lower generation probabilities than non-associated chains that were equally common. The classifier was reported to diagnose cytomegalovirus status with high specificity and sensitivity in both the original and validation cohorts. The cohort was sequenced for TCR beta chains only, and without alpha or paired-chain data the features that could be detected were limited. In a later genetic analysis, a missense DCLRE1C variant was associated with V-gene and J-gene trimming of TCR beta chains, and the association was replicated in an independent cohort. CMV serostatus was the only immune exposure information available for the cohort. Some IMGT-functional V segments, including TRBV6-2 and TRBV6-3, could not be distinguished by the 87-base-pair reads and were therefore excluded. The authors suggested that the approach could potentially be generalized to other disease states and immunological phenotypes. According to a later analysis, most CMV-associated TCR beta chains appeared to be HLA-restricted, and the HLA associations seemed to be driven largely by CMV exposure. When HLA alleles, especially DR and DQ, strongly co-occurred, TCR associations were difficult to assign to individual alleles. A total of fewer than 200 TCR beta chains were listed by the study as associated with cytomegalovirus. Correlated functional status among segregating V segments might be attributable to linkage disequilibrium, but an unknown experimental factor could not be ruled out. Sequencing depth was assumed to be roughly uniform across donors in the presence/absence analyses, though that assumption may not hold. In a later analysis, 16,951 TCR beta sequences were associated with specific HLA alleles at a false discovery rate of 0.05. A further reported finding was that TCR beta sequences accurately predicted the HLA-A and HLA-B alleles for most subjects in the first cohort. In vitro tests confirmed that a few of the cytomegalovirus-associated TCR beta chains recognize cytomegalovirus antigens. Most TCR sequences were observed very rarely across donors, whereas some public TCRs were present in many individuals. According to a later analysis, TCR association rates differed among HLA loci, with DRB1 alleles showing the most associated TCRs and HLA-C alleles showing the fewest.

The CDR3 holds 17 amino acids from the cysteine to the phenylalanine. Here the CDR3 DNA is all that survives: 51 bases in frame from base 1. Trimmed from V: 0 bases; trimmed from J: 1 base; junction bases lacking a gene match: 7. Reading the germline V gene gives CDR1 SGHRS and CDR2 YFSETQ. The method was the immunoSEQ multiplex PCR assay. For the multiplex PCR, a mixture combining 60 forward primers for TCR Vbeta segments and 13 reverse primers for TCR Jbeta segments was used. The CDR3 region of rearranged TCR beta genes was amplified from genomic DNA with a multiplex PCR assay. On the Illumina HiSeq System, the amplified TCR beta libraries were sequenced as 87-base-pair reads. For the original study's pipeline: Across the 500 to 850 repertoires, a later analysis counted around 80 million unique TCR beta chains, 9.5 million to 12 million of which were shared by at least two donors. Raw reads were error-corrected and collapsed into unique sequences with a nearest-neighbor algorithm that merged closely related sequences to remove PCR and sequencing errors. To assign V, D and J gene segments, CDR3 sequences were aligned to IMGT reference sequences. For a sequence to be retained, a match of at least six nucleotides was required to both a V gene segment and a J gene segment. Rearrangements were classified as productive when the CDR3 lacked stop codons and remained in frame with V and J, and all other rearrangements were classified as non-productive. CDR3 was defined according to IMGT convention as the region running from the second conserved V-encoded cysteine to the conserved J-encoded phenylalanine. Sequences without an unambiguous match to a single V gene segment were excluded from the earlier analysis of almost 600 of the donors. In an earlier analysis of approximately 610 of the donors, V segments were called functional above 56.7% productive rearrangements and were called segregating when the between-donor standard deviation exceeded 5%. To diagnose cytomegalovirus status from the catalog of TCR beta chain sequences, a statistical classification framework was built. V and J gene assignment, in a later analysis, came from comparing TCR nucleotide sequences with IMGT/GENE-DB human TR gene sequences. Using the TCRdist pipeline, a later analysis assigned CDR3 sequences along with most-parsimonious VDJ recombination scenarios. A later analysis defined each TCR beta chain by its CDR3 amino acid sequence plus V-gene family, and excluded reads lacking a unique V-gene family. A later analysis removed 592 highly shared, low-generation-probability nucleotide sequences to deal with suspected cross-contamination and a sequencing artifact. In a later analysis, a clonal expansion index for each public chain was calculated from normalized within-repertoire ranks of inferred template counts. A later analysis computed generation probabilities with a VDJ recombination model fitted to out-of-frame rearrangements, and checked the results against IGoR. In a later analysis, hypergeometric tests were used to score TCR-TCR, TCR-HLA and TCR-CMV co-occurrence, with a repertoire-size bias correction applied to TCR pairs. To estimate false discovery rates, a later analysis permuted the HLA or CMV assignments 20 times. In a later analysis, co-occurring TCRs were grouped using DBSCAN, and TCRdist sequence similarity was added for clustering within HLA-allele-positive subsets. Co-occurrence clustering excluded repertoires with fewer than 30,000 or more than 120,000 public chains, plus five with anomalous nucleotide sharing. TCRdb mirrors the immuneACCESS table, restricted to in-frame sequences. Some clones are absent from its copies; in checked studies, under half trace to an unresolved V gene, and the reason for the others is unknown. V and J calls and clone size follow that table, whereas D and trimming were derived from the DNA. The sample table lists roughly 200,000 clones, around 77% of them with a count of one. The top ten clonotypes cover just under 3% of the sample.

In total, roughly 670 healthy bone marrow donors made up the cohort. All cohort members were sampled while nominally healthy, although unrecorded immune exposures were likely present. The donor tested CMV seronegative and was one of the 352 seronegative cohort members. A peripheral blood sample was provided by each donor, and peripheral blood mononuclear cells were used for TCR beta sequencing. Genomic DNA extraction from the blood cell samples was performed with the Qiagen DNeasy Blood Extraction Kit. The sample taken for sequencing was PBMCs. The clonotype originates from a young woman in good health and CMV-seronegative. The receptor chain draws on TRBV5-1 and TRBJ1-3, and TRBD1 matches 7 of the central bases. The DNA reads as follows: TGCGCCAGCAGCTTGGAACCAGGGGGACCTTCTGGAAACACCATATATTTT. This translates into CASSLEPGGPSGNTIYF.